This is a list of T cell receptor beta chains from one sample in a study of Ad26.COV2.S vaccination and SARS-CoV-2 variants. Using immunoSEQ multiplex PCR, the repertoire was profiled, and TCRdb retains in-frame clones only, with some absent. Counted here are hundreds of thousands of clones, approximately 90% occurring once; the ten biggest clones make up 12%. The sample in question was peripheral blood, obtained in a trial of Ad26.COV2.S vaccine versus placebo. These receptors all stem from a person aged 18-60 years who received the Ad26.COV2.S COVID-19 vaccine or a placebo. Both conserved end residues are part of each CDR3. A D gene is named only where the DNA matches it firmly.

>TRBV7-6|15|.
CASSLEGGPGYEQYF
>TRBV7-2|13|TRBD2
CASSVPLAGTQYF
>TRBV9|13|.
CASSVATGNIQYF
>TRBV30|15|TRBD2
CAWSVKLAGGPEQYF
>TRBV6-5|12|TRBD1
CASSRDRGEAFF
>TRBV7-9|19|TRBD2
CASSSGGLAGVSSSYEQYF
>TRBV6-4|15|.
CASSDSARGTDTQYF
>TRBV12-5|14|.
CASGLATTANEQFF
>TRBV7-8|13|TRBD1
CATGQGFGTEAFF
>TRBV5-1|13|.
CASSGGPLSEQFF
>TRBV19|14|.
CASTALAGSDEQYF
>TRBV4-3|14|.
CASSQAQGDYEQYF
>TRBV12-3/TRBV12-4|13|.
CASRGVNNYGYTF
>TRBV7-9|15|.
CASSLAPGWNSPLHF
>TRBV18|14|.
CASSPPFESQGYTF
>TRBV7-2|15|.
CASSLAERDGETQYF
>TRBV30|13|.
CAWNPGGSYGYTF
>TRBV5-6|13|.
CASSLVRADTQYF
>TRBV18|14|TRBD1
CASSLTGTEYGYTF
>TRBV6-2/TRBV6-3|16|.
CASSSDQTGERETQYF
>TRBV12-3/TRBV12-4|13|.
CASSLGGADEQFF
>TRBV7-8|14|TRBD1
CASSTTGGNQPQHF
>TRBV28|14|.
CASRPGQYSYGYTF
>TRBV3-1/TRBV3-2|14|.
CASSQLTEFTEAFF
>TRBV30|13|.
CAWRGLYDYEQYF
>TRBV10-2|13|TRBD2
CASLGTSGYEQYF
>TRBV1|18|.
CTSSQAGHTKYSNQPQHF
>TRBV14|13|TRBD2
CASSLQRGGTQYF
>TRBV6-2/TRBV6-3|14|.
CASSYGGDNYGYTF
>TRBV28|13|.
CASSSQLGQPQHF
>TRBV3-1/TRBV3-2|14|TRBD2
CASSQDPGGETQYF
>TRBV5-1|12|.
CASSKEGETQYF
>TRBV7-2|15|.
CASTVPGTSDQPQHF
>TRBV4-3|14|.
CASSQDQGRYGYTF
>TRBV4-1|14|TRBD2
CASSGLDSYNEQFF
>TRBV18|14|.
CASSPPSGQFGYTF
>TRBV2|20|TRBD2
CASSEAGVEEGLAGGDTQYF
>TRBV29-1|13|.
CSEALIGGDGYTF
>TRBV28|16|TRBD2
CASSFPGLAGAGEQFF
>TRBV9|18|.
CASSVEGRRLGFTGELFF
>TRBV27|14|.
CASSSGIRPYEQYF
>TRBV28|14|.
CASSFQGSKNIQYF
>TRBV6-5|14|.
CASSSVGAGGEQYF
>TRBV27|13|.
CASSLSSPHIQYF
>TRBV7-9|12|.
CASSFYTGELFF
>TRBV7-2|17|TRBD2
CASSLDVGTSGYNEQFF
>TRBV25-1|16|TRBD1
CASTPRQGPYNSPLHF
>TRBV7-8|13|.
CASSYTGFNEQFF
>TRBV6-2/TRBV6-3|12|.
CASSFSSREQYF
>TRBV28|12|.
CASSLPGTEAFF
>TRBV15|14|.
CATSRGGNDYGYTF
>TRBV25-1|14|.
CASSRTGISYEQYF
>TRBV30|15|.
CAWSPSMSSTDTQYF
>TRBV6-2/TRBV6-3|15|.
CASSYSRSGPGTQYF
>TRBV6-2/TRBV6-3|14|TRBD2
CASSVTSGKSEQYF